The 10 T cell receptor beta chains presented below share a single source sample, sequenced in a study of cytomegalovirus exposure and HLA in healthy donors. The study ran its PCR with 60 Vbeta and 13 Jbeta primers. The table came from immunoSEQ multiplex PCR; TCRdb's copy has only in-frame clones and leaves some out. The repertoire has around 130,000 clones, around 83% of them found once; the top ten carry 1% to 1.5%. Sequencing was performed on PBMCs. These receptors originate from a girl between 2 and 10 years old in good health and CMV-seronegative.

This clone was recorded a few times. The chain employs TRBV6-4 and TRBJ2-6, with D unclear. The V and J ends lost 3 bases and 3 bases respectively, with 9 bases between them. Germline CDR1 and CDR2: MRHNA and SNTAGT. The CDR3 runs to 15 residues. CDR3 residues: CASSEFGHGANVLTF. The CDR3 DNA reads as TGTGCCAGCAGTGAGTTTGGGCATGGGGCCAACGTCCTGACTTTC.

This clone was seen a few times. The J gene is TRBJ2-7, the V gene TRBV7-2, with 7 bases fitting TRBD1. Germline V gene lookup returns CDR1 SGHTA and CDR2 FQGNSA. V lost 6 bases, J lost 7 bases, and 15 bases stayed unmatched. The CDR3 contains 15 residues. In DNA, the CDR3 is TGTGCCAGCAGTCATCGGGGCCACACCAGGGGGGAGCAGTACTTC. Protein sequence: CASSHRGHTRGEQYF.

The V call is TRBV18, the J call TRBJ1-1, with D maybe TRBD1 (6 bases). Between the trimmed V and J ends, which lost 2 bases and 0 bases, there was a span of 13 bases. CDR1 is KGHSH and CDR2 is LQKENI in the germline V gene. The CDR3 runs to 16 residues. In DNA, the CDR3 is TGTGCCAGCTCACCAATCGGACAGAGCATGAACACTGAAGCTTTCTTT. It codes for CASSPIGQSMNTEAFF.

The V and J genes are TRBV21-1 and TRBJ2-7; the table's D call TRBD2 went unverified against the DNA. TRBV21-1 is a pseudogene. This CDR3 spans 20 amino acids. CDR3 DNA sequence: TGTGCCAGCAGCAAAAAACCCCCCGAACTAGTGGCCCAGAGCTCCTACGAGCAGTACTTC. Translated, it gives CASSKKPPELVAQSSYEQYF.

The J gene is TRBJ1-4, the V gene TRBV5-1; TRBD1 agrees at 9 bases. Per the germline V gene, CDR1 is SGHRS and CDR2 is YFSETQ. CDR3 length: 14 amino acids. J gave up 5 bases and V 3 bases, and 2 bases lay outside the gene matches. As DNA, the CDR3 is TGCGCCAGCAGCTCGGGACAGGGAAATGAAAAACTGTTTTTT. Translated: CASSSGQGNEKLFF. The whole variable domain, remainder taken from reference TRBV5-1 and TRBJ1-4, is KAGVTQTPRYLIKTRGQQVTLSCSPISGHRSVSWYQQTPGQGLQFLFEYFSETQRNKGNFPGRFSGRQFSNSRSEMNVSTLELGDSALYLCASSSGQGNEKLFFGSGTQLSVL.

The V gene is TRBV7-2, the J gene TRBJ2-5; weak D call: TRBD2 (6 bases). The DNA end lines up better with TRBJ2-7; the J call may be wrong. Germline CDR1 is SGHTA and CDR2 is FQGNSA. The CDR3 totals 14 residues. CDR3 in DNA: TGTGCCAGCAGCTTATGGGAGGAGGCCTACGAGCAGTACTTC. It specifies CASSLWEEAYEQYF.

The CDR3: CASSPGTGGTYEQYF. CDR3 coding DNA: TGTGCCAGCAGCCCAGGGACAGGGGGCACCTACGAGCAGTACTTC. The V and J genes are TRBV7-9 and TRBJ2-7; 12 bases match TRBD1. In germline, CDR1 is SEHNR, CDR2 FQNEAQ (reference sequence). This CDR3 comprises 15 residues. With V trimmed by 5 bases and J by 2 bases, 4 bases remained unmatched.

The chain combines TRBV4-1 with TRBJ2-2, with D possibly matching TRBD2 (5 bases). Germline loops: CDR1 MGHRA, CDR2 YSYEKL. The CDR3 spans 16 residues. V lost 1 base to trimming and J lost 3 bases, with 12 bases between them. The CDR3 nucleotides read TGCGCCAGCAGCCAAGTCCGGGGTCGGTACACCGGGGAGCTGTTTTTT. Protein sequence: CASSQVRGRYTGELFF.

The chain links TRBV4-1 to TRBJ2-5, with D hard to call. The CDR3 is 15 residues long. V was shortened by 4 bases and J by 1 base, with 13 bases between the two germline ends. The V gene's germline CDR1 is MGHRA and CDR2 YSYEKL. The CDR3: CASSRDRSAQETQYF. The CDR3 DNA follows: TGCGCCAGCAGCCGAGATAGGAGCGCCCAAGAGACCCAGTACTTC.

The J gene is TRBJ1-3, the V gene TRBV18; D may be TRBD1 (6 bases). The CDR3 sequence is 18 residues long. Germline V lookup: CDR1 KGHSH, CDR2 LQKENI. The V and J ends lost 3 bases and 2 bases respectively, with 20 bases between them. The CDR3 loop reads CASSPTKFDRRAGNTIYF. The CDR3 region has the DNA TGTGCCAGCTCACCCACCAAATTCGACAGGAGAGCTGGAAACACCATATATTTT. The entire variable domain, with the rest obtained from reference TRBV18 and TRBJ1-3, is as follows: NAGVMQNPRHLVRRRGQEARLRCSPMKGHSHVYWYRQLPEEGLKFMVYLQKENIIDESGMPKERFSAEFPKEGPSILRIQQVVRGDSAAYFCASSPTKFDRRAGNTIYFGEGSWLTVV.